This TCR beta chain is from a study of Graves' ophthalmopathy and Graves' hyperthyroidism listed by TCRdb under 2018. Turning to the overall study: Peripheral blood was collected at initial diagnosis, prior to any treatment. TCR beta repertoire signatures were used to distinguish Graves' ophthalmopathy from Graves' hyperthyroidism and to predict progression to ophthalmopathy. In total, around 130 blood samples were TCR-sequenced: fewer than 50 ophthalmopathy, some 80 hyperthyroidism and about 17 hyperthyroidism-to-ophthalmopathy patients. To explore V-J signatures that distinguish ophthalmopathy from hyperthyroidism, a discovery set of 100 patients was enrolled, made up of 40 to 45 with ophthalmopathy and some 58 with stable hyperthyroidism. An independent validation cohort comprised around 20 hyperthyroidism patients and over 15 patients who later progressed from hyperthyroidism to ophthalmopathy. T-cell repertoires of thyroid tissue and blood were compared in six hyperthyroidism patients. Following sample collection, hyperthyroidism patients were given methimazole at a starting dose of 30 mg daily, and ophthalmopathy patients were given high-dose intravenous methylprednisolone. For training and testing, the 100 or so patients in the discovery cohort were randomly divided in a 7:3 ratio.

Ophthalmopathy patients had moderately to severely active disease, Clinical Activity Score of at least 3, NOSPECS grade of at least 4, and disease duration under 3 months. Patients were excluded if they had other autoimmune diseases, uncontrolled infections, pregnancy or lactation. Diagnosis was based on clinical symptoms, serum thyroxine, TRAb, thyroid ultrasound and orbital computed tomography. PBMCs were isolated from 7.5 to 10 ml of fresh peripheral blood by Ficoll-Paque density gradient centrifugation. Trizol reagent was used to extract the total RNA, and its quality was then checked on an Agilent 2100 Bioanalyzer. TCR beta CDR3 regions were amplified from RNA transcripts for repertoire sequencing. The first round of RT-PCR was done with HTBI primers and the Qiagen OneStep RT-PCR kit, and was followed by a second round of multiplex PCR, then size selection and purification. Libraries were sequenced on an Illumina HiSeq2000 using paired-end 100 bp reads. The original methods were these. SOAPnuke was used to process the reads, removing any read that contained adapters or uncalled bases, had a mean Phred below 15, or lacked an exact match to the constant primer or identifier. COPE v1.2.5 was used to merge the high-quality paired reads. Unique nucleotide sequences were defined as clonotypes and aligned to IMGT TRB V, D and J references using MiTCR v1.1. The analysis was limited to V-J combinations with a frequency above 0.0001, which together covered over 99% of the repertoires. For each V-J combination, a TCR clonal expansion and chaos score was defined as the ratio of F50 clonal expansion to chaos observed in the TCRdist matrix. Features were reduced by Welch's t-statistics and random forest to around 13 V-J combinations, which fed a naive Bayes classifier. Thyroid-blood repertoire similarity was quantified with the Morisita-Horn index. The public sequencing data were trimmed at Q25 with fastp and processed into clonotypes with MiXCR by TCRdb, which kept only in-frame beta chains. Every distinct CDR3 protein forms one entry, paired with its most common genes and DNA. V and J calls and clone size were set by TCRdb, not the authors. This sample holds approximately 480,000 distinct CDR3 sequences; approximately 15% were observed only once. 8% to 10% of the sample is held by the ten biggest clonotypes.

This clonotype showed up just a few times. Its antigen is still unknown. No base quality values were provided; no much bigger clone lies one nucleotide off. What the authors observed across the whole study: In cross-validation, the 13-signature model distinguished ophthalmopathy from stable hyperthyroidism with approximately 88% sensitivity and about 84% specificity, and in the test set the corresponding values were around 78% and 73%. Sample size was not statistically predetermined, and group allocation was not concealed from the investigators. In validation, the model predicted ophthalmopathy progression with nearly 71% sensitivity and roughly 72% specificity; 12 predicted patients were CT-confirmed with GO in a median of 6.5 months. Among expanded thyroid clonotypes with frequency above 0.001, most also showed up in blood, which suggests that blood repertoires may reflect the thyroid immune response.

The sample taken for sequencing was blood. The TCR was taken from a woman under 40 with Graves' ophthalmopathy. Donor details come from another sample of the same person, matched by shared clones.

The DNA sequence is TGTGCCAGCAGCCAAGAGCGGGCTAGCGGGGGGGAAGAGCAGTACTTC. Translated, it gives CASSQERASGGEEQYF. The chain employs TRBV4-2 and TRBJ2-7, and TRBD2 matches 12 of the central bases. Reading the germline V gene gives CDR1 LGHNA and CDR2 YNFKEQ. Including the terminal cysteine and phenylalanine, the CDR3 comprises 16 residues. The only DNA kept is the CDR3, 48 bases in frame from the first base. Clipping removes 0 bases from V and 7 bases from J, with 7 as the unmatched junction base count.